This section outlines one T cell receptor beta chain sequence together with its context. The length of the CDR3 is 15 residues. Trimming removed 3 bases from V and 4 bases from J; junction bases left unmatched: 5. CDR1 LGHDT and CDR2 YNNKEL come from the germline V gene (reference sequence). Sequencing used immunoSEQ multiplex PCR; TCRdb keeps in-frame clones, though not all of them. Of 250,000 to 300,000 clones in the sample, 80% to 90% were seen once. This entry is derived from a study of blood T cell repertoires in COVID-19. The rearrangement links TRBV3-1 (or the pseudogene TRBV3-2) to TRBJ2-3; 9 bases fit TRBD2. The sequence came from a woman in her 30s with active or convalescent COVID-19. The material sequenced was peripheral blood. The CDR3 sequence is CASSQTGTSSDTQYF. The CDR3, as DNA: TGTGCCAGCAGCCAGACCGGGACTAGCTCAGATACGCAGTATTTT.